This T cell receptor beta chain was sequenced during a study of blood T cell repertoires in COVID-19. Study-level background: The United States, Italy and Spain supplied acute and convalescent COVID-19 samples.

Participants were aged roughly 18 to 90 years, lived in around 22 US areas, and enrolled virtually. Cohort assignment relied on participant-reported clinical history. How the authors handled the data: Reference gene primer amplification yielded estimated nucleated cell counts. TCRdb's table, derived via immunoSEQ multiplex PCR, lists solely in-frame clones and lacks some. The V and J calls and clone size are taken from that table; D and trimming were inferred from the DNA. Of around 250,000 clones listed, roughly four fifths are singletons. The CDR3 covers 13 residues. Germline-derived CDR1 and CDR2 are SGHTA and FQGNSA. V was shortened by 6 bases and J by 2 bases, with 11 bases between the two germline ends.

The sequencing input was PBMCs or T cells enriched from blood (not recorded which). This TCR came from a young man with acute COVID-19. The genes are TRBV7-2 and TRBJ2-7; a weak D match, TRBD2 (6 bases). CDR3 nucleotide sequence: TGTGCCAGCAGTCCTCGGGAGACCTACGAGCAGTACGTC. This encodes CASSPRETYEQYV.